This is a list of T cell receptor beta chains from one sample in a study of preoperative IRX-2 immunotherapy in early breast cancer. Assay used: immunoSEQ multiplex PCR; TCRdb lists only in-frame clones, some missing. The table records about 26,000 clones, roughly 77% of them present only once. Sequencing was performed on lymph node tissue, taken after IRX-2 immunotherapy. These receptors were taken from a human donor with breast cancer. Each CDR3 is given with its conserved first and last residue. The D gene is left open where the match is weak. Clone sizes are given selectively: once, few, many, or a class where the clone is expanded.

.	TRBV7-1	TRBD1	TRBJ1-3	TGTGCCAGCAGCCCCACAGGGGTGGAAGGAAACACCATATATTTT	CASSPTGVEGNTIYF
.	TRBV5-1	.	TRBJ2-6	TGCGCCAGCAGCCCCAGTTGGGTCGGGGCCAACGTCCTGACTTTC	CASSPSWVGANVLTF
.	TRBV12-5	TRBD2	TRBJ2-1	TGTGCCAGCCGCCGACGGGGGGGCCAGGGATTCAATGAGCAGTTCTTC	CASRRRGGQGFNEQFF
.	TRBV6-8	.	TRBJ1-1	TGTGCCAGCACCCCTCCACTTACTGGTTTTGGAGCTTTCTTT	CASTPPLTGFGAFF
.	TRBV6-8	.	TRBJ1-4	TGTGCCAGCAGTTGGACAGATGAAAAACTGTTTTTT	CASSWTDEKLFF
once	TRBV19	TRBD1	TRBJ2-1	TGTGCCAGTAGTGCCCCCGGGACAGGGTCCTACAATGAGCAGTTCTTC	CASSAPGTGSYNEQFF
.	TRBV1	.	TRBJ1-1	.	CASSQEVAQGTEAFF
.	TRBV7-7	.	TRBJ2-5	TGTGCCAGCAGCTTAGGGGAGCTAGCATCTATAGAGACCCAGTACTTC	CASSLGELASIETQYF
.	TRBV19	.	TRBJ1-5	TGTGCCAGTAGTATTCGAGGCTTGTGGGGAGGACGGTATAGCAATCAGCCCCAGCATTTT	CASSIRGLWGGRYSNQPQHF
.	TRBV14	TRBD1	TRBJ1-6	TGTGCCAGCAGCCCAGGGGGGAAAGCGCCCCCCTATAATTCACCCCTCCACTTT	CASSPGGKAPPYNSPLHF
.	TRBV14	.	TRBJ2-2	TGTGCCAGCAGCACTCTGGGGCCCGGGGAGCTGTTTTTT	CASSTLGPGELFF
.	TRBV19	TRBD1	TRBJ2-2	TGTGCCAGTAGTACCGTTCCGGGACAGGGTTTTAGCGGGGAGCTGTTTTTT	CASSTVPGQGFSGELFF
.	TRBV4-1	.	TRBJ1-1	TGCGCCAGCAGCCAAACGGCGGCCCCCCCTTTCTTT	CASSQTAAPPFF
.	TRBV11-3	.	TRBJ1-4	TGTGCCAGCAGCTTAGGGGGGCTGAGTGAAAAACTGTTTTTT	CASSLGGLSEKLFF
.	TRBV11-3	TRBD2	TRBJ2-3	TGTGCCAGCAGCCAACTAGCGGGGGTTACAGATACGCAGTATTTT	CASSQLAGVTDTQYF
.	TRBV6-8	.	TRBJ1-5	TGTGCCAGCAGGACGGGGGCGAGTCGGAATCAGCCCCAGCATTTT	CASRTGASRNQPQHF
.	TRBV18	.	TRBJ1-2	TGTGCCAGCTCACCTACACAGGAAAATCATGGCTACACCTTC	CASSPTQENHGYTF
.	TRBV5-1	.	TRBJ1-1	TGCGCCAGCAGCTTGGACCCAGGGCCCACTGAAGCTTTCTTT	CASSLDPGPTEAFF
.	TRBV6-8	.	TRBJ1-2	TGTGCCAGCAGCCCCGGCAGATATGGCTACACCTTC	CASSPGRYGYTF
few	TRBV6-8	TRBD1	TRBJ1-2	TGTGCCAGCAGTCAATTTGAGGGGGCGCCTGGCTACACCTTC	CASSQFEGAPGYTF
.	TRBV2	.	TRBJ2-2	TGTGCCAGCCGTATCGACTCCGGGGAGCTGTTTTTT	CASRIDSGELFF
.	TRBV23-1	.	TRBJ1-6	TGCGCCAGCAGCCAACGTGAGAATTCACCCCTCCACTTT	CASSQRENSPLHF
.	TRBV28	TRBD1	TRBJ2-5	TGTGCCAGCAGTCCCCATGGACAGGGACAAGAGACCCAGTACTTC	CASSPHGQGQETQYF
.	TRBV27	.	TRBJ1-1	TGTGCCAGCAGCCGAAATCTGGGGCCTTACACTGAAGCTTTCTTT	CASSRNLGPYTEAFF
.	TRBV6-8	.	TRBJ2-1	TGTGCCAGCAGCCTGATCTTTGTGGACAATGAGCAGTTCTTC	CASSLIFVDNEQFF
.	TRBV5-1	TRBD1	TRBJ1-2	TGCGCCAGCACCGAGAAGGGGACAGGGGGCCGGGAAAGCTACACCTTC	CASTEKGTGGRESYTF
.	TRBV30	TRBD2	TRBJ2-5	TGTGCCTGGAGTGGGACTAGTGGAGAGACCCAGTACTTC	CAWSGTSGETQYF
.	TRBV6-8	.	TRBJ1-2	TGTGCCAGCAGTTACTCCGGACGGGGCTACACCTTC	CASSYSGRGYTF
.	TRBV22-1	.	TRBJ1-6	TGTGCCAGTCTGATGGCGGTGTCCTATAATTCACCCCTCCACTTT	CASLMAVSYNSPLHF
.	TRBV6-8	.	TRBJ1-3	TGTGCCAGCAGTTCAGAGGCAGGCCGAAACACCATATATTTT	CASSSEAGRNTIYF
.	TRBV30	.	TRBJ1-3	TGTGCCTGGAGACCCCTCGGAAACACCATATATTTT	CAWRPLGNTIYF
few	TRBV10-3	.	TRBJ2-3	TGTGCCATCAGTGACAGGACAGAGTTTGCAGATACGCAGTATTTT	CAISDRTEFADTQYF
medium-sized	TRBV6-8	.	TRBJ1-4	TGTGCCAGCAGTTCGGGGGACGCGCAGTTTGGGAAACTGTTTTTT	CASSSGDAQFGKLFF
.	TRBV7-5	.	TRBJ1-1	TGTGCCAGCAGCTTATCCGCAGAGAACACTGAAGCTTTCTTT	CASSLSAENTEAFF
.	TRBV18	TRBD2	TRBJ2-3	TGTGCCAGCTCACCCGAGACTAGCGGGGGGGCAACGCAGTATTTT	CASSPETSGGATQYF
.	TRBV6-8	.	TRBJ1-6	TGTGCCATCACCACCGGGACTGCAAATTCACCCCTCCACTTT	CAITTGTANSPLHF
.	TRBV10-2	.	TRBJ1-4	TGCGCCAGCAGTGCGGGGAGAGGGATAGCAACTAATGAAAAACTGTTTTTT	CASSAGRGIATNEKLFF